This is a list of T cell receptor beta chains from one sample in a study of identical twins. TCRdb reprocessed the 5' RACE reads via MiXCR and lists one record per CDR3 protein. The sample carries about 240,000 distinct CDR3 sequences, more than 9.5% recorded once. The same sample was also studied in work on yellow fever vaccine responses in identical twins.

The sequencing input was memory (CD45RO+) T cells sorted from blood. The receptors come from a woman in her late teens or twenties in good health. CDR3s include the opening cysteine and the closing phenylalanine or tryptophan. A D gene is named only where the DNA matches it firmly. Clone size is not always given. Where it is, it says once, few, many or a class for expanded clones.

TRBJ2-7 TRBV11-2 NA TRBD1 CASSWTGSYEQYF TGTGCCAGCAGCTGGACAGGCTCCTACGAGCAGTACTTC
TRBJ2-1 TRBV12-3/TRBV12-4 few NA CASSLGHGGGNEQFF TGTGCCAGCAGTTTGGGTCACGGAGGGGGGAATGAGCAGTTCTTC
TRBJ1-2 TRBV29-1 few NA CSVEVLGQYGYTF TGCAGCGTTGAGGTTTTGGGGCAGTATGGCTACACCTTC
TRBJ1-5 TRBV10-2 NA NA CASSELGGANQPQHF TGCGCCAGCAGTGAACTTGGGGGCGCGAATCAGCCCCAGCATTTT
TRBJ2-1 TRBV19 few NA CASSILSSSYNEQFF TGTGCCAGTAGTATTCTTAGCAGCTCCTACAATGAGCAGTTCTTC
TRBJ2-3 TRBV29-1 many NA CSVDVENLDDTQYF TGCAGCGTTGATGTCGAGAATCTCGACGATACGCAGTATTTT
TRBJ2-1 TRBV5-6 NA NA CASSLPTGDNELFF TGTGCCAGCAGCTTGCCGACTGGCGACAATGAGCTGTTCTTC
TRBJ2-7 TRBV29-1 NA NA CSVEESGVYEQYF TGCAGCGTTGAAGAGTCAGGGGTTTACGAGCAGTACTTC
TRBJ2-3 TRBV20-1 many TRBD2 CSADSRGGRGSDTQYF TGCAGTGCTGACAGTCGTGGCGGGAGAGGGTCAGATACGCAGTATTTT
TRBJ2-3 TRBV5-1 few TRBD1 CASSTGQVLDTQYF TGCGCCAGCAGCACCGGACAGGTCTTAGATACGCAGTATTTT
TRBJ2-2 TRBV14 few NA CASSSQIYGELFF TGTGCCAGCAGCTCACAAATTTACGGGGAGCTGTTTTTT
TRBJ2-7 TRBV27 NA NA CASIGVVDRNYEQYF TGTGCCAGCATCGGGGTGGTCGACAGGAACTACGAGCAGTACTTC
TRBJ2-7 TRBV11-2 few NA CASSLGVMREQYF TGTGCCAGCAGCTTAGGGGTGATGCGCGAGCAGTACTTC
TRBJ2-2 TRBV7-3 few NA CASSSSTGSRTGELFF TGTGCCAGCAGCTCTTCAACAGGGTCGAGGACCGGGGAGCTGTTTTTT
TRBJ1-1 TRBV10-1 NA NA CASSDRGWGKEENTEAFF TGCGCCAGCAGTGACAGGGGATGGGGTAAGGAGGAGAACACTGAAGCTTTCTTT
TRBJ2-7 TRBV5-6 many NA CASSFAGSNYEQYF TGTGCCAGCAGCTTCGCCGGTTCCAACTACGAGCAGTACTTC
TRBJ2-5 TRBV7-9 NA NA CASSLQGDSAKTQYF TGTGCCAGCAGCTTACAAGGGGACTCCGCCAAGACCCAGTACTTC
TRBJ2-5 TRBV27 many NA CTDPLGRKETQYF TGTACCGACCCGCTAGGCAGGAAAGAGACCCAGTACTTC
TRBJ2-2 TRBV6-2/TRBV6-3 few TRBD1 CASSLLLGQKNTGELFF TGTGCCAGCAGTTTACTCTTGGGACAGAAGAACACCGGGGAGCTGTTTTTT
TRBJ2-2 TRBV6-6 NA TRBD1 CASRGQLTGELFF TGTGCCAGCAGGGGACAGCTCACCGGGGAGCTGTTTTTT
TRBJ1-4 TRBV29-1 few TRBD1 CSTTGEGEKLFF TGCAGCACGACAGGGGAAGGTGAAAAACTGTTTTTT
TRBJ2-1 TRBV6-1 few TRBD2 CASSPSGSFRNEQFF TGTGCCAGCAGCCCTAGCGGGAGCTTCCGGAATGAGCAGTTCTTC
TRBJ2-5 TRBV5-5 NA TRBD2 CASSSGLAQETQYF TGTGCCAGCAGCTCGGGACTAGCCCAAGAGACCCAGTACTTC